Sequencing of this T cell receptor (beta chain) was carried out in a study of blood T cell repertoires in COVID-19. Looking at the study overall: Acute and convalescent COVID-19 samples came from the United States, Italy and Spain.

Per the authors' pipeline: For nucleated cells, counts were estimated from reference gene primer amplification. Some clones are missing from TCRdb's copy, which holds only in-frame ones; the method was immunoSEQ multiplex PCR. V, J and clone size were drawn from that table, and D and trimming were deduced from the DNA. Here the sample spans a few hundred thousand clones, roughly 90% being singletons. No more than 2 weeks before study entry, exposed participants had met a case of COVID-19. The CDR3 runs 14 residues. Per germline, CDR1 LGHNA and CDR2 YNFKEQ. V lost 3 bases and J lost 2; bases outside the gene matches: 3.

Sequenced input: PBMCs or T cells enriched from blood (not recorded which). The clonotype was recovered from a woman in her thirties who had been exposed to COVID-19. This chain uses TRBV4-2 with TRBJ2-7, with 8 bases fitting TRBD2. The CDR3, as DNA: TGTGCCAGCAGCCACGGGGGGGCCGCCTACGAGCAGTACTTC. Its translation is CASSHGGAAYEQYF.